One and the same sample provided the 10 T cell receptor beta chains below, sequenced in a study of glioma-infiltrating T cells (dated by TCRdb to the mid-2010s). Instrument used: Illumina MiSeq. The iRepertoire nested amplicon-rescue multiplex PCR (arm-PCR) platform was used to amplify TCR alpha and beta CDR3 regions from RNA. TCRdb trimmed the raw reads at Q25, called clones with MiXCR and kept productive beta chains. Identical CDR3 protein sequences are pooled into one entry, listed with their most common genes and DNA. The sample has around 130,000 distinct CDR3 sequences on record, about 25% of them singletons. About a quarter of the sample rests with the top ten. The specimen was glioma tissue, nonneoplastic brain tissue, or PBMCs (not recorded which). The receptors were sampled from a human donor with low-grade glioma or glioblastoma, undergoing nonglioma brain surgery, or in good health (not recorded which).

This rearrangement joins TRBV28 to TRBJ2-7; D not resolved. The CDR3 consists of 14 residues. Germline lookup yields CDR1 MDHEN and CDR2 SYDVKM. V lost 10 bases, J lost 9 bases, and 25 bases lay in between. In DNA, the CDR3 is TGTGCCACCAAAAGAAATTTACGGGTGCTGGGGCAGTACGTC. Protein product: CATKRNLRVLGQYV.

In this sample, this clonotype is large. V is TRBV20-1 and J is TRBJ1-2, with 7 positions matching TRBD1. The CDR3 has 13 amino acids. The germline V gene has CDR1 DFQATT and CDR2 SNEGSKA (reference sequence). The ends lost 3 bases at V and 6 bases at J; junction bases unmatched: 7. CDR3 bases: TGCAGTGCTAGTATGACAGGGAGCAATGGCTACACCTTC. Translating it yields CSASMTGSNGYTF.

This chain connects TRBV7-9 to TRBJ1-2; D uncertain. Trimming removed 4 bases at V and 0 bases at J, with 12 bases between. The CDR3 extends over 15 amino acids. Germline V CDR1 and CDR2: SEHNR, FQNEAQ (reference sequence). CDR3 sequence (DNA): TGTGCCAGCAGCTCATGGACGAATGCTAACTATGGCTACACCTTC. This codes for CASSSWTNANYGYTF.

The CDR3 DNA follows: TGTGCCAGCAGCCCAGAAGGGGGGGCCGGGAACACTGAAGCTTTCTTT. Protein product: CASSPEGGAGNTEAFF. The chain combines TRBV11-2 with TRBJ1-1; the D gene is possibly TRBD1 (6 bases). Germline CDR1 is SGHAT and CDR2 is FQNNGV. The V end was cut by 5 bases, the J end by 1 base, with 17 bases between. This CDR3 has 16 residues. Together with reference TRBV11-2 and TRBJ1-1, the CDR3 gives the full variable domain: EAGVAQSPRYKIIEKRQSVAFWCNPISGHATLYWYQQILGQGPKLLIQFQNNGVVDDSQLPKDRFSAERLKGVDSTLKIQPAKLEDSAVYLCASSPEGGAGNTEAFFGQGTRLTVV.

The table lists this clonotype with a few counts. This sequence joins TRBV12-3 or TRBV12-4 and TRBJ1-2; unclear D gene. The CDR3 runs to 14 residues. V lost 3 bases and J 3 bases, leaving 11 bases between the germline ends. The CDR3 DNA sequence: TGTGCCAGCAGTTTGTCCTACACGGACTATGGCTACACCTTC. Encoded protein: CASSLSYTDYGYTF.

V usage is TRBV11-3 and J usage is TRBJ2-3; 12 bases match TRBD2. This CDR3 spans 16 amino acids. The junction had 4 bases not matched to a gene; V was cut back by 5 bases and J by 1 base. In germline, CDR1 is SGHNT, CDR2 YENEEA. CDR3 protein: CASSLRLAGGTDTQYF. CDR3 coding DNA: TGTGCCAGCAGCCTTAGACTAGCGGGGGGCACAGATACGCAGTATTTT.

This clonotype was recorded a few times. The chain joins TRBV7-9 to TRBJ2-3; 7 bases line up with TRBD1. Germline CDR1 is SEHNR and CDR2 is FQNEAQ (reference sequence). The CDR3 covers 14 residues. Trimming at V came to 5 bases and at J to 4 bases, leaving 6 bases not matched to a gene. As DNA, the CDR3 is TGTGCCAGCAGCCTACGACAGGGCTCAGATACGCAGTATTTT. Protein: CASSLRQGSDTQYF.

This chain links TRBV20-1 with TRBJ1-1; the match to TRBD1 covers 8 bases. Germline V gives CDR1 DFQATT, CDR2 SNEGSKA (reference sequence). V lost 3 bases and J lost 5; bases outside the gene matches: 8. The CDR3 has 14 amino acids. The CDR3 DNA is TGCAGTGCTAGGAAGACAGGGGCGTGGACTGAAGCTTTCTTT. Amino acids: CSARKTGAWTEAFF.

This chain uses TRBV3-1 with TRBJ2-3; 7 nucleotides match TRBD2. The CDR3 is 15 amino acids. With 0 bases clipped from V and 7 bases from J, the junction kept 7 bases outside the gene matches. In germline, CDR1 is LGHDT, CDR2 YNNKEL (reference sequence). The CDR3 DNA reads as TGTGCCAGCAGCCAAGAGCCACAAGCGGGGAATACGCAGTATTTT. Translated: CASSQEPQAGNTQYF.

This chain uses TRBV7-9 with TRBJ2-2, with D uncertain. The CDR3 contains 15 residues. Per the germline V gene, CDR1 is SEHNR and CDR2 is FQNEAQ (reference sequence). Trimming left V 3 bases short and J 0 bases short, with 8 bases between. This CDR3 reads CASSFGRTNTGELFF. DNA for the CDR3: TGTGCCAGCAGCTTCGGCAGGACGAACACCGGGGAGCTGTTTTTT.